Listed here are 26 T cell receptor beta chains from one sample, sequenced in a study of T cells in Graves' hyperthyroidism and ophthalmopathy. RNA transcripts served as the template for amplifying TCR beta CDR3 regions. The TCR CDR3 was amplified in a first-round RT-PCR using the HTBI primer set. TCRdb re-called the multiplex PCR reads through MiXCR, storing one row per CDR3 protein. The sample includes approximately 610,000 distinct CDR3 sequences, roughly 14% of them seen just once. The sequenced material came from blood. The receptors shown here come from a woman aged 40-49 years with Graves' ophthalmopathy.

Ten or more counts support this clonotype. CDR3 coding DNA: TGTGCCAGCAGTGAGGGGGGCCCTTGGGGCTACACCTTC. It yields the protein CASSEGGPWGYTF. The rearrangement joins TRBV6-1 to TRBJ1-2; maybe TRBD1 (6 bases). Trimming removed 3 bases at V and 8 bases at J, with 13 bases between. This CDR3 has 13 amino acids. Germline V CDR1 and CDR2: MNHNS, SASEGT.

Many counts were recorded for this clonotype. This sequence joins TRBV27 and TRBJ2-4; D not resolved. V was pared by 5 bases and J by 1 base, with 12 bases between. The CDR3 is 15 amino acids. Looked up from germline, CDR1 is MNHEY and CDR2 is SMNVEV (reference sequence). CDR3 in DNA: TGTGCCAGCAGTCCGCAGAAGCCGGCCAAAAACATTCAGTACTTC. As protein: CASSPQKPAKNIQYF.

The chain couples TRBV6-1 to TRBJ2-5; TRBD2 is a possible D gene (5 bases). The CDR3 loop spans 14 amino acids. The V gene's germline CDR1 is MNHNS and CDR2 SASEGT. V was pared by 7 bases and J by 4 bases, with 16 bases between. The CDR3 sequence: CASNPTRVGETQYF. As DNA, the CDR3 is TGTGCCAGCAATCCGACGCGGGTCGGAGAGACCCAGTACTTC.

Written as DNA, the CDR3 is TGTGCCACCAGTGAACGGTCAGACAGGGGGGATGAGCAGTACTTC. It specifies CATSERSDRGDEQYF. The V call is TRBV24-1, the J call TRBJ2-7; 9 nucleotides align to TRBD1. Germline V gene lookup returns CDR1 KGHDR and CDR2 SFDVKD. After removal of 4 bases from V and 7 bases from J, the junction contained 10 bases not matched to a gene. This CDR3 is 15 amino acids long.

The chain couples TRBV12-3 or TRBV12-4 to TRBJ2-2; TRBD1 might be the D (7 bases). The CDR3 consists of 15 residues. V lost 5 bases to trimming and J lost 4 bases, with 14 bases between them. The CDR3 protein is CASSSLQGGTGELFF. CDR3 nucleotides: TGTGCCAGCAGTAGTTTGCAGGGGGGCACCGGGGAGCTGTTTTTT.

This clonotype was recorded many times. This chain links TRBV27 with TRBJ1-2, with TRBD1 matching over 7 bases. Germline lookup yields CDR1 MNHEY and CDR2 SMNVEV (reference sequence). CDR3 length equals 15 residues. The trim removed 1 base at V and 2 bases at J, leaving 4 bases unmatched. CDR3 protein: CASSLFEGANYGYTF. Written as DNA, the CDR3 is TGTGCCAGCAGTTTATTCGAGGGGGCGAACTATGGCTACACCTTC.

V gene TRBV5-1 combines with J gene TRBJ1-2; 8 bases line up with TRBD1. After removal of 3 bases from V and 13 bases from J, the junction contained 11 bases not matched to a gene. Germline V CDR1 and CDR2: SGHRS, YFSETQ. The CDR3 sequence is 13 residues long. CDR3 coding DNA: TGCGCCAGCAGCTCCAGAGGACAGGGAATATCCACCTTC. It is translated as CASSSRGQGISTF.

This clonotype was counted at least ten times. The chain employs TRBV7-2 and TRBJ2-4; D unclear. From germline, CDR1 is SGHTA and CDR2 FQGNSA. Trimming cost V 1 base and J 10 bases, with 11 bases left between them. This CDR3 is 13 amino acids long. DNA of the CDR3: TGTGCCAGCAGCTTAGATGAGACCAAAATTCAGTACTTC. It yields the protein CASSLDETKIQYF. Complete variable domain (other parts from reference TRBV7-2 and TRBJ2-4): GAGVSQSPSNKVTEKGKDVELRCDPISGHTALYWYRQSLGQGLEFLIYFQGNSAPDKSGLPSDRFSAERTGGSVSTLTIQRTQQEDSAVYLCASSLDETKIQYFGAGTRLSVL.

This clonotype was counted many times. V and J are TRBV29-1 and TRBJ2-7; TRBD2 matches at 7 bases. Trimming cost V 4 bases and J 0 bases; bases outside gene matches: 3. Germline CDR1 reads SQVTM; CDR2 reads ANQGSEA. The CDR3 spans 13 residues. The CDR3 bases are TGCAGCGTTGGGGGGGGTTTCTCCTACGAGCAGTACTTC. As protein: CSVGGGFSYEQYF.

At least ten counts were recorded for this clonotype. V usage is TRBV19 and J usage is TRBJ1-1, with D perhaps TRBD1 (5 bases). Germline values: CDR1 LNHDA, CDR2 SQIVND (reference sequence). This CDR3 is built from 14 residues. Trimming shortened V by 3 bases and J by 5 bases, and 13 bases separated the two germline ends. CDR3 nucleotides: TGTGCCAGTAGTATGGGCCCGACAGATACTGAAGCTTTCTTT. Protein sequence: CASSMGPTDTEAFF.

The sample holds many counts of this clonotype. This sequence joins TRBV7-8 and TRBJ1-1; no firm D call. Germline V gene sequence: CDR1 SGHVS, CDR2 FQNEAQ. Trimming took off 5 bases at V and 1 base at J, with 11 bases between the two ends. The CDR3 has 14 amino acids. The chain's CDR3 is CASSAWTGNTEAFF. In DNA form, the CDR3 reads TGTGCCAGCAGCGCCTGGACGGGGAACACTGAAGCTTTCTTT.

There are many counts of this clonotype. V usage is TRBV7-3 and J usage is TRBJ2-3; D gene uncertain. Germline V gives CDR1 SGHTA, CDR2 FQGTGA. Trimming removed 2 bases at V and 14 bases at J, with 14 bases between. CDR3 length equals 12 residues. CDR3 in DNA: TGTGCCAGCAGCTTAGGGGAAGGGATTCGGTATTTT. It codes for CASSLGEGIRYF.

This clonotype was observed at least ten times. This sequence joins TRBV30 and TRBJ1-1, with D maybe TRBD1 (5 bases). Germline V lookup: CDR1 GTSNPN, CDR2 SVGIG (reference sequence). Trimming pared 4 bases from V and 0 bases from J, leaving 15 bases between. The CDR3 spans 15 residues. The CDR3 reads CAWTPGLAMNTEAFF. The CDR3 coding sequence is TGTGCCTGGACGCCGGGACTGGCCATGAACACTGAAGCTTTCTTT.

This clonotype occurred many times. J is TRBJ2-7 and V is TRBV6-2 or TRBV6-3; possible D gene TRBD1, 6 bases. This CDR3 is built from 15 residues. V shed 0 bases and J shed 1 base, with 10 bases lying between them. CDR1 is MNHEY and CDR2 is SVGEGT in the germline V gene. This CDR3 reads CASSYSGHGSYEQYF. The CDR3 region has the DNA TGTGCCAGCAGTTACTCGGGACACGGGTCCTACGAGCAGTACTTC.

This clonotype was detected a few times. This chain connects TRBV10-3 to TRBJ1-1; the D is unclear. Per the germline V gene, CDR1 is ENHRY and CDR2 is SYGVKD. The length of the CDR3 is 15 residues. Deletions cut 6 bases from V and 0 bases from J, with 14 bases between. CDR3 sequence (DNA): TGTGCCATCAGCCCCGCCAGGAGCCTGAACACTGAAGCTTTCTTT. It codes for CAISPARSLNTEAFF.

In this sample, this clonotype turned up many times. The J gene is TRBJ1-1, the V gene TRBV4-1; TRBD1 is a possible D gene (5 bases). Trimming took 5 bases from V and 0 from J, leaving 16 bases between them. The length of the CDR3 is 16 residues. Germline values: CDR1 MGHRA, CDR2 YSYEKL. The CDR3 coding sequence is TGCGCCAGCAGCTCTAGGGGCCACTCCATGAACACTGAAGCTTTCTTT. It encodes CASSSRGHSMNTEAFF.

The genes are TRBV2 and TRBJ2-7, with 12 bases lining up with TRBD1. V shed 5 bases, J shed 6 bases, and the junction held 5 bases outside the gene matches. The V gene's germline CDR1 is SNHLY and CDR2 FYNNEI. There are 14 residues in the CDR3. CDR3 amino acids: CASSRDRGQGEQYF. The CDR3 DNA follows: TGTGCCAGCAGTCGGGACAGGGGGCAGGGCGAGCAGTACTTC.

This clonotype showed up just a few times. The chain employs TRBV2 and TRBJ1-5, with 11 bases that match TRBD1. Per the germline V gene, CDR1 is SNHLY and CDR2 is FYNNEI. The ends lost 4 bases at V and 7 bases at J; junction bases unmatched: 3. The CDR3 has 14 amino acids. The CDR3 loop is CASSGTGGRQPQHF. DNA of the CDR3: TGTGCCAGCAGTGGGACAGGGGGCCGCCAGCCCCAGCATTTT.

Many counts were recorded for this clonotype. The CDR3 region is CASSLDQLGIYIQYF. Here the CDR3 DNA reads TGTGCCAGCAGCTTAGATCAACTAGGGATCTACATTCAGTACTTC. V usage is TRBV11-2 and J usage is TRBJ2-4; maybe TRBD2 (5 bases). Germline loops: CDR1 SGHAT, CDR2 FQNNGV. This CDR3 is built from 15 residues. Deletions cut 0 bases from V and 8 bases from J, with 14 bases between.

This clonotype was seen ten or more times. This rearrangement joins TRBV28 to TRBJ2-2, with TRBD1 as a possible D gene (5 bases). This CDR3 contains 14 residues. Trimming stripped 5 bases from V and 4 bases from J, with 11 bases between. Germline V lookup: CDR1 MDHEN, CDR2 SYDVKM. The CDR3 region has the DNA TGTGCCAGCAGTATCACAGGTTTCACCGGGGAGCTGTTTTTT. It yields the protein CASSITGFTGELFF.

This clonotype was observed once. This chain joins TRBV6-1 and TRBJ1-2; 11 bases map to TRBD1. The germline V gene has CDR1 MNHNS and CDR2 SASEGT. J was trimmed by 3 bases and V by 8 bases; bases with no gene match: 2. CDR3 size: 13 residues. The CDR3 sequence: CASGQGADYGYTF. The CDR3 nucleotides are TGTGCCAGCGGACAGGGGGCTGACTATGGCTACACCTTC.

In the case of this clonotype: This may come from a read error, since a much larger clone is one base off. The chain uses TRBV9 and TRBJ2-7; D is perhaps TRBD1 or TRBD2 (5 bases each). This CDR3 spans 13 amino acids. The germline V and J ends were trimmed by 10 bases and 4 bases, with 18 bases remaining between them. Germline assignment: CDR1 SGDLS and CDR2 YYNGEE. CDR3 DNA sequence: TGTGCCGGCGGGCCAGTAGGGACGTACGAGCAGTACTTC. It codes for CAGGPVGTYEQYF.

This clonotype was recorded at least ten times. V is TRBV20-1 and J is TRBJ2-4, with D perhaps TRBD1 (6 bases). Germline CDR1 reads DFQATT; CDR2 reads SNEGSKA (reference sequence). The CDR3 loop spans 13 amino acids. V was clipped by 5 bases and J by 8 bases, with 16 bases between them. The DNA for the CDR3 is TGCAGTGCTGGCGGCCCAGGGGCGGACATTCAGTACTTC. Its protein product is CSAGGPGADIQYF.

This clonotype was seen many times. The V call is TRBV4-1, the J call TRBJ2-7; tentative D call: TRBD2 (5 bases). The CDR3 is 13 residues long. Trimming left V 1 base short and J 4 bases short, with 8 bases between. CDR1 is MGHRA and CDR2 is YSYEKL in the germline V gene. The chain's CDR3 is CASSQGGEYEQYF. CDR3 in DNA: TGCGCCAGCAGCCAAGGTGGGGAGTACGAGCAGTACTTC.

This clonotype was observed many times. The rearrangement links TRBV2 to TRBJ1-5; 8 bases are shared with TRBD1. CDR1 and CDR2 (germline): SNHLY, FYNNEI. The CDR3 is 15 amino acids. V gave up 3 bases and J gave up 1 base; unmatched junction bases: 2. CDR3 in amino acids: CASSDRTGSNQPQHF. In nucleotides, the CDR3 is TGTGCCAGCAGTGATCGGACAGGGAGCAATCAGCCCCAGCATTTT.

This clonotype appeared a few times. The chain has TRBV7-9 and TRBJ2-7, with a tentative D call TRBD2 (6 bases). Germline V CDR1 and CDR2: SEHNR, FQNEAQ (reference sequence). This CDR3 comprises 14 residues. The V end was cut by 3 bases, the J end by 2 bases, with 11 bases between. CDR3 sequence (DNA): TGTGCCAGCAGCTTGGGAGGTCCCCCCTACGAGCAGTACTTC. It encodes CASSLGGPPYEQYF.